This T cell receptor beta chain was captured by sequencing in a study of T cell changes during pregnancy in multiple sclerosis. V dropped 3 bases and J dropped 7; count of bases not matched to a gene: 9. Germline V CDR1 and CDR2: SGHRS, YFSETQ. CDR3 length: 17 residues. The repertoire was sequenced with immunoSEQ multiplex PCR; TCRdb's copy has only in-frame clones and lacks some. The sample includes approximately 61,000 clones, 88% of them seen just once. This chain joins TRBV5-1 and TRBJ2-1, with 14 nucleotides matching TRBD2. This sequence originates from a female donor with multiple sclerosis, enrolled in a pregnancy study. The material was peripheral blood, obtained in the first trimester of pregnancy. The CDR3 DNA reads TGCGCCAGCAGCTCGGGGACTAGCGGGAGTTGGTTAAATGAGCAGTTCTTC. Encoded protein: CASSSGTSGSWLNEQFF.